This TCR beta chain was documented in a study of blood T cell repertoires in COVID-19. This clone was detected only once. TCRdb's table, derived via immunoSEQ multiplex PCR, lists solely in-frame clones and lacks some. This sample carries 130,000 to 150,000 clones, 60% to 85% of them seen once, and the ten largest clones take less than 2%. V was clipped by 4 bases and J by 6 bases, with 12 bases between them. Germline values: CDR1 KGHDR, CDR2 SFDVKD. CDR3 length: 14 amino acids. The sample was peripheral blood. This chain joins TRBV24-1 and TRBJ1-5; no clear D gene. The TCR was taken from a woman in her fifties or sixties with acute or convalescent COVID-19. The CDR3 sequence: CATSEFPVSQPQHF. Written as DNA, the CDR3 is TGTGCCACCAGTGAATTTCCCGTGAGTCAGCCCCAGCATTTT.